The clone carrying this TCR beta chain has a handful of counts. The CDR3 sequence is 15 residues long. The V end lost 0 bases, the J end lost 8 bases, and 15 bases lay between the germline ends. The V gene's germline CDR1 is LGHDT and CDR2 YNNKEL (reference sequence). The data are from a study of blood T cell repertoires in COVID-19. Some clones are missing from TCRdb's copy, which holds only in-frame ones; the method was immunoSEQ multiplex PCR. The sample lists approximately 97,000 clones, around 85% occurring once. The TCR originated in a man aged 55-75 years with acute or convalescent COVID-19. The chain uses TRBV3-1 (or the pseudogene TRBV3-2) and TRBJ2-3; D may be TRBD1 (5 bases). Sequencing used peripheral blood. The CDR3: CASSQEQVSLGTQYF. CDR3 DNA: TGTGCCAGCAGCCAAGAACAGGTTTCGTTGGGTACGCAGTATTTT.